The 7 T cell receptor beta chains presented below share a single source sample, sequenced in a study of T cells in Graves' hyperthyroidism and ophthalmopathy. RNA transcripts served as the template for amplifying TCR beta CDR3 regions. HTBI primers were used for first-round RT-PCR of the TCR CDR3. Each CDR3 protein is one row after TCRdb ran MiXCR on the multiplex PCR reads. The sample has roughly 640,000 distinct CDR3 sequences, 16% seen once. Source material: blood. All receptors come from a woman aged 40 to 50 with Graves' ophthalmopathy.

The chain recombines TRBV29-1 with TRBJ2-3; 12 bases map to TRBD1. The trim removed 7 bases at V and 5 bases at J, leaving 7 bases unmatched. This CDR3 has 14 residues. Germline V lookup: CDR1 SQVTM, CDR2 ANQGSEA. The CDR3 DNA reads TGCAGCGGTGCGGGGACAGGGGGCTTAGATACGCAGTATTTT. This codes for CSGAGTGGLDTQYF.

A few counts support this clonotype. This rearrangement joins TRBV29-1 to TRBJ1-2; 7 positions agree with TRBD1. Germline CDR1 reads SQVTM; CDR2 reads ANQGSEA. Trimming cost V 7 bases and J 3 bases; bases outside gene matches: 8. The CDR3 has 13 amino acids. As DNA, the CDR3 is TGCAGCGCTAGGGACAGCGTCTACTATGGCTACACCTTC. Its protein is CSARDSVYYGYTF.

A note on this clonotype: A much larger clone lies a single base off, so this may be a read error. The gene calls are TRBV6-2 or TRBV6-3 and TRBJ2-3; tentatively, D is TRBD1 (5 bases). Germline V gene sequence: CDR1 MNHEY, CDR2 SVGEGT. This CDR3 spans 18 amino acids. Trimming removed 5 bases at V and 0 bases at J, with 21 bases between. Here the CDR3 reads CASSESAFGQPSTDTQYF. The CDR3 DNA reads as TGTGCCAGCAGTGAGTCGGCTTTTGGACAACCTAGCACAGATACGCAGTATTTT.

In this sample, this clonotype turned up many times. The rearrangement joins TRBV6-1 to TRBJ2-1, with 9 bases lining up with TRBD1. This CDR3 contains 14 residues. Germline CDR1 and CDR2: MNHNS and SASEGT. J gave up 7 bases and V 7 bases, and 8 bases lay outside the gene matches. The CDR3 spells CASTPGTGTNEQFF. In nucleotides, the CDR3 is TGTGCCAGCACCCCCGGGACAGGGACGAATGAGCAGTTCTTC.

This clonotype has a count of ten or more. The chain's CDR3 is CASRSIAGRTDTQYF. CDR3 DNA: TGTGCCAGCAGGTCGATAGCGGGACGCACAGATACGCAGTATTTT. This chain links TRBV12-3 or TRBV12-4 with TRBJ2-3; 8 nucleotides line up with TRBD2. This CDR3 spans 15 amino acids. J lost 1 base, V lost 6 bases, and 6 bases had no gene match.

This rearrangement joins TRBV7-9 to TRBJ1-2; no definite D call. The germline V gene encodes CDR1 SEHNR and CDR2 FQNEAQ (reference sequence). V lost 4 bases and J 2 bases, leaving 11 bases between the germline ends. The CDR3 loop spans 14 amino acids. CDR3: CASSWAETNYGYTF. CDR3 nucleotide sequence: TGTGCCAGCAGCTGGGCAGAAACCAACTATGGCTACACCTTC.

This clonotype was counted ten times or more. V usage is TRBV5-1 and J usage is TRBJ1-6, with D tentatively TRBD1 (5 bases). Trimming shortened V by 3 bases and J by 9 bases, and 7 bases separated the two germline ends. Germline V gene sequence: CDR1 SGHRS, CDR2 YFSETQ. This CDR3 region has 12 residues. CDR3 nucleotide sequence: TGCGCCAGCAGCTCCGGGACTTCACCCCTCCACTTT. Translated, it gives CASSSGTSPLHF.